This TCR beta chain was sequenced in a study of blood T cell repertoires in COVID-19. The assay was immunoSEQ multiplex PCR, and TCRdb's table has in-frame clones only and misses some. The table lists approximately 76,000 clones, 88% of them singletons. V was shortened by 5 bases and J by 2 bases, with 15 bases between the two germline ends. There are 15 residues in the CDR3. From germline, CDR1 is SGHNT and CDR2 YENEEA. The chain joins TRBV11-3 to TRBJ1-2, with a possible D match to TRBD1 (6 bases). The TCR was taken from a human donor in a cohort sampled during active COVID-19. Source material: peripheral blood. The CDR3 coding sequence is TGTGCCAGCAGCCCACAAGAGACAGGAAACTATGGCTACACCTTC. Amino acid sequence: CASSPQETGNYGYTF.